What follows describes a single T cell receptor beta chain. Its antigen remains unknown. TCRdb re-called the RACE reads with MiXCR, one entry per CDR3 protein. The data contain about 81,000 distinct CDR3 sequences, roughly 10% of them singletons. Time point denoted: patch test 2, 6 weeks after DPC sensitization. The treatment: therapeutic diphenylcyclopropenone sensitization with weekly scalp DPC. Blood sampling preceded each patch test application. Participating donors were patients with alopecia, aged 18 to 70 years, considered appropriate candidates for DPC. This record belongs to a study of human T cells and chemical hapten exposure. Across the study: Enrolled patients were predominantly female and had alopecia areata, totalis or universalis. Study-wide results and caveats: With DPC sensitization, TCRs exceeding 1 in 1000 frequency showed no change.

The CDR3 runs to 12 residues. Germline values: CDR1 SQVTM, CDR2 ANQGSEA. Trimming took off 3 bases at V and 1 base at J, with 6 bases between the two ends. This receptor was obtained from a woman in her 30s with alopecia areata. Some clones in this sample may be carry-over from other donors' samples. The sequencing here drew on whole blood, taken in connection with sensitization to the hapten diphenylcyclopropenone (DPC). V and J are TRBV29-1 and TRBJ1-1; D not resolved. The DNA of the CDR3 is TGCAGCGTTGACGGCACGAACACTGAAGCTTTCTTT. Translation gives CSVDGTNTEAFF.